The 27 T cell receptor beta chains given below trace back to one sample, sequenced in a study of T cell clonotyping in hematopoietic cell transplantation (dated by TCRdb to about 2021). Library construction relied on the immunoSEQ multiplex PCR assay. This immuneACCESS table, as held by TCRdb, lists in-frame sequences with V and J called but not all clones. Of the missing ones, under half trace to an unresolved V gene in checked studies; the others have no known cause. For this sample the table gives more than 12,000 clones, of which roughly 60% were detected only once. The top ten clonotypes cover 7.5% to 10% of the sample. The sequenced sample consisted of PBMCs. These receptors were collected from a human donor who either received an allogeneic hematopoietic cell transplant for a myeloid malignancy or was a related donor (not recorded which). Some clones in this sample may be carry-over from other donors' samples.

The chain couples TRBV27 to TRBJ2-7; the D is unclear. Trimming removed 0 bases from V and 4 bases from J, with 4 bases in between. CDR3 length: 12 residues. The V gene's germline CDR1 is MNHEY and CDR2 SMNVEV (reference sequence). CDR3: CASSLSGYEQYF. CDR3 DNA sequence: TGTGCCAGCAGTTTATCGGGATACGAGCAGTACTTC.

The CDR3 reads CAWSWERDNEQFF. DNA of the CDR3: TGTGCCTGGAGTTGGGAAAGGGACAATGAGCAGTTCTTC. This chain uses TRBV30 with TRBJ2-1; no definite D call. The germline gives CDR1 GTSNPN, CDR2 SVGIG (reference sequence). This CDR3 has 13 residues. V was clipped by 2 bases and J by 5 bases, with 10 bases between them.

This clone was seen just once. Here the CDR3 DNA reads TGTGCCAGCAGCTTAGAGTTGGGTCCTCGGCCCCAGCATTTT. Its translation is CASSLELGPRPQHF. The genes are TRBV7-2 and TRBJ1-5; D remains ambiguous. Trimming shortened V by 1 base and J by 9 bases, and 13 bases separated the two germline ends. The CDR3 length is 14 residues. Per germline, CDR1 SGHTA and CDR2 FQGNSA.

V and J are TRBV6-5 and TRBJ1-5; D is unresolved. Looked up from germline, CDR1 is MNHEY and CDR2 is SVGAGI. The CDR3 is made up of 16 amino acids. The V gene lost 3 bases and the J gene lost 0 bases, with 12 bases spanning the gap. The CDR3 reads CASSYSGDLSNQPQHF. For the CDR3, the DNA is TGTGCCAGCAGTTATTCAGGCGACCTTAGCAATCAGCCCCAGCATTTT.

This clone was seen a single time. The rearrangement links TRBV7-2 to TRBJ2-2; the match to TRBD2 covers 7 bases. Trimming removed 3 bases from V and 3 bases from J; junction bases left unmatched: 4. Germline V gene data show CDR1 as SGHTA and CDR2 as FQGNSA. This CDR3 region has 15 residues. The CDR3 DNA reads as TGTGCCAGCAGCTTGGGAGGGTTAGACACCGGGGAGCTGTTTTTT. It is translated as CASSLGGLDTGELFF.

The chain uses TRBV30 and TRBJ2-5; TRBD2 aligns across 8 bases. Per germline, CDR1 GTSNPN and CDR2 SVGIG (reference sequence). The CDR3 is 12 amino acids. J was trimmed by 5 bases and V by 3 bases; bases with no gene match: 2. CDR3 DNA: TGTGCCTGGAGGGGGACTAGGGAGACCCAGTACTTC. Protein product: CAWRGTRETQYF.

J is TRBJ2-7 and V is TRBV13; no clear D. From germline, CDR1 is PRHDT and CDR2 FYEKMQ (reference sequence). Between the trimmed V and J ends, which lost 2 bases and 0 bases, there was a span of 20 bases. The CDR3 runs to 18 residues. In DNA form, the CDR3 reads TGTGCCAGCAGCTTATACCCCCCCGATGGATCCTTCTCCTACGAGCAGTACTTC. Translation: CASSLYPPDGSFSYEQYF.

The rearrangement links TRBV7-2 to TRBJ2-7, with D possibly TRBD2 on 6 matching bases. Trimming stripped 3 bases from V and 5 bases from J, with 11 bases between. The length of the CDR3 is 13 residues. Germline V lookup: CDR1 SGHTA, CDR2 FQGNSA. The chain's CDR3 is CASSFGGGHEQYF. In DNA, the CDR3 is TGTGCCAGCAGCTTCGGGGGAGGCCACGAGCAGTACTTC. Using reference TRBV7-2 and TRBJ2-7 for the parts outside the CDR3, the full variable domain is GAGVSQSPSNKVTEKGKDVELRCDPISGHTALYWYRQSLGQGLEFLIYFQGNSAPDKSGLPSDRFSAERTGGSVSTLTIQRTQQEDSAVYLCASSFGGGHEQYFGPGTRLTVT.

The chain employs TRBV6-5 and TRBJ1-2; TRBD1 might be the D (6 bases). Germline V lookup: CDR1 MNHEY, CDR2 SVGAGI. V was trimmed by 2 bases and J by 6 bases, leaving 10 bases between them. The CDR3 length is 13 residues. The CDR3 loop reads CASSYGGGDGYTF. In DNA form, the CDR3 reads TGTGCCAGCAGTTACGGGGGCGGTGATGGCTACACCTTC.

V usage is TRBV5-4 and J usage is TRBJ1-2; 7 positions match TRBD1. The V gene end was trimmed by 2 bases and the J gene end by 13 bases; junction bases not matched to a gene: 8. CDR1 is SGHNT and CDR2 is YYREEE in the germline V gene (reference sequence). This CDR3 has 12 amino acids. The CDR3 here is CASSLRQGRLTF. The DNA of the CDR3 is TGTGCCAGCAGCTTACGACAGGGACGGCTCACCTTC.

The V call is TRBV30, the J call TRBJ1-1, with D possibly matching TRBD1 (5 bases). The CDR3 totals 16 residues. With 7 bases removed from V and 5 bases from J, the gap between germline ends came to 26 bases. CDR1 and CDR2 from the germline V gene are GTSNPN and SVGIG (reference sequence). CDR3 sequence: CALLGLSLARDTEAFF. The CDR3 DNA reads TGTGCCTTACTTGGGCTATCCCTGGCCAGGGATACTGAAGCTTTCTTT. Together with reference TRBV30 and TRBJ1-1, the CDR3 gives the full variable domain: SQTIHQWPATLVQPVGSPLSLECTVEGTSNPNLYWYRQAAGRGLQLLFYSVGIGQISSEVPQNLSASRPQDRQFILSSKKLLLSDSGFYLCALLGLSLARDTEAFFGQGTRLTVV.

The rearrangement links TRBV28 to TRBJ1-2, with D maybe TRBD1 (5 bases). Germline values: CDR1 MDHEN, CDR2 SYDVKM. The CDR3 length is 14 residues. Trimming stripped 5 bases from V and 4 bases from J, with 14 bases between. The DNA for the CDR3 is TGTGCCAGCAGTCCAGGGAGATGGGGCTATGGCTACACCTTC. This sequence encodes CASSPGRWGYGYTF.

V and J are TRBV25-1 and TRBJ2-2; D call uncertain. This CDR3 comprises 12 residues. V dropped 3 bases and J dropped 8 bases, with 7 bases sitting between them. The germline V gene has CDR1 MGHDK and CDR2 SYGVNS. Here the CDR3 reads CASSEIRGELFF. The CDR3 region has the DNA TGTGCCAGCAGTGAGATTCGAGGGGAGCTGTTTTTT.

The genes are TRBV6-5 and TRBJ2-7; 8 positions match TRBD1. The CDR3 has 15 residues. V dropped 0 bases and J dropped 2; count of bases not matched to a gene: 3. The V gene's germline CDR1 is MNHEY and CDR2 SVGAGI. The CDR3 bases are TGTGCCAGCAGTTACTCTAGACAGGGGCCCTACGAGCAGTACTTC. It encodes CASSYSRQGPYEQYF.

This chain connects TRBV25-1 to TRBJ1-5; 9 nucleotides align to TRBD1. This CDR3 region has 15 residues. Looked up from germline, CDR1 is MGHDK and CDR2 is SYGVNS. The V segment lost 1 base and the J segment 9 bases; nucleotides outside the gene matches: 7. The CDR3 reads CASSESGTGSWPQHF. The CDR3 bases are TGTGCCAGCAGTGAATCTGGGACAGGGAGTTGGCCCCAGCATTTT.

This sequence joins TRBV14 and TRBJ1-2; D uncertain. CDR3 length equals 13 residues. Trimming took 5 bases from V and 2 from J, leaving 9 bases between them. Germline V gene lookup returns CDR1 SGHDN and CDR2 FVKESK. CDR3 region: CASSNPNNYGYTF. CDR3 nucleotide sequence: TGTGCCAGCAGCAATCCAAACAACTATGGCTACACCTTC.

The chain joins TRBV30 to TRBJ1-6; D is possibly TRBD1 (6 bases). The CDR3 is 17 residues long. Trimming shortened V by 5 bases and J by 9 bases, and 26 bases separated the two germline ends. Germline CDR1 is GTSNPN and CDR2 is SVGIG (reference sequence). In nucleotides, the CDR3 is TGTGCCTGGCGGGGGGGGCCCGCTCCTCGTTGGGGTTCACCCCTCCACTTT. This translates into CAWRGGPAPRWGSPLHF.

This rearrangement joins TRBV4-2 to TRBJ2-1; a weak D match, TRBD2 (7 bases). The CDR3 has 16 amino acids. The germline CDR1 and CDR2 sequences are LGHNA and YNFKEQ. The V and J ends lost 3 bases and 7 bases respectively, with 19 bases between them. The CDR3 protein is CASSQARGGLWNEQFF. The CDR3 DNA is TGTGCCAGCAGCCAGGCGAGGGGGGGTCTTTGGAATGAGCAGTTCTTC.

This clone was counted only a few times. The V and J genes are TRBV6-4 and TRBJ2-2, with 10 bases that match TRBD2. This CDR3 region has 15 residues. CDR1 and CDR2 from the germline V gene are MRHNA and SNTAGT. The junction had 1 base not matched to a gene; V was cut back by 0 bases and J by 6 bases. The CDR3 spells CASSDSAGGPGELFF. CDR3 sequence (DNA): TGTGCCAGCAGTGACTCAGCGGGAGGGCCCGGGGAGCTGTTTTTT.

This clone appeared once. V and J are TRBV9 and TRBJ2-7; D remains unclear. Germline-derived CDR1 and CDR2 are SGDLS and YYNGEE. Trimming removed 4 bases at V and 1 base at J, with 15 bases between. CDR3 length equals 15 residues. For the CDR3, the DNA is TGTGCCAGCAGCCCTGGGGAAGCCCCGTCCTACGAGCAGTACTTC. Encoded protein: CASSPGEAPSYEQYF.

The chain employs TRBV25-1 and TRBJ2-7; tentatively, D is TRBD2 (6 bases). Germline V gives CDR1 MGHDK, CDR2 SYGVNS. V was shortened by 3 bases and J by 4 bases, with 10 bases between the two germline ends. This CDR3 is 13 amino acids long. CDR3 sequence reads: CASSDRDFYEQYF. The CDR3 DNA follows: TGTGCCAGCAGTGATCGGGACTTTTACGAGCAGTACTTC.

The CDR3 DNA is TGCGCCAGCAGCCAAGATGGACAGGCTACCCAGCCCCAGCATTTT. This translates into CASSQDGQATQPQHF. J is TRBJ1-5 and V is TRBV4-1; 7 positions agree with TRBD1. Germline assignment: CDR1 MGHRA and CDR2 YSYEKL. The CDR3 totals 15 residues. V lost 0 bases and J lost 7; bases outside the gene matches: 6.

The rearrangement uses TRBV2 and TRBJ1-5; 10 bases match TRBD1. With 6 bases clipped from V and 2 bases from J, the junction kept 10 bases outside the gene matches. The CDR3 spans 17 residues. Germline V gives CDR1 SNHLY, CDR2 FYNNEI. CDR3 region: CASSRDRGHERNQPQHF. In DNA, the CDR3 is TGTGCCAGCAGCCGGGACAGGGGCCACGAGCGCAATCAGCCCCAGCATTTT.

V and J are TRBV2 and TRBJ2-1; D unresolved. V shed 3 bases and J shed 10 bases, with 10 bases lying between them. Germline V gene data show CDR1 as SNHLY and CDR2 as FYNNEI. This CDR3 comprises 12 residues. The CDR3 reads CASSDLALEQFF. In DNA form, the CDR3 reads TGTGCCAGCAGTGATTTGGCACTCGAGCAGTTCTTC.

This clone was seen a handful of times. This chain joins TRBV19 and TRBJ1-4; D unresolved. V lost 3 bases to trimming and J lost 3 bases, with 5 bases between them. CDR1 is LNHDA and CDR2 is SQIVND in the germline V gene (reference sequence). The CDR3 contains 13 residues. The CDR3 here is CASSMVPNEKLFF. The CDR3 coding sequence is TGTGCCAGTAGTATGGTTCCTAATGAAAAACTGTTTTTT.

This clone was picked up a small number of times. J is TRBJ2-7 and V is TRBV28; D ambiguous. Germline assignment: CDR1 MDHEN and CDR2 SYDVKM. This CDR3 spans 12 amino acids. V was shortened by 3 bases and J by 4 bases, with 7 bases between the two germline ends. This CDR3 reads CASSFGRYEQYF. Here the CDR3 DNA reads TGTGCCAGCAGTTTTGGTCGGTACGAGCAGTACTTC.

V gene TRBV19 combines with J gene TRBJ2-5; D possibly corresponds to TRBD1 (6 bases). This CDR3 has 12 amino acids. V lost 5 bases, J lost 13 bases, and 17 bases lay in between. Germline V gives CDR1 LNHDA, CDR2 SQIVND (reference sequence). CDR3: CASSPGHSIPYF. The CDR3 DNA follows: TGTGCCAGTAGTCCGGGACATTCTATTCCGTACTTC.